The 11 T cell receptor beta chains in this list originate from one sample, sequenced in a study of T cell responses to AZD1222 COVID-19 vaccine. The method was immunoSEQ multiplex PCR; TCRdb's version includes in-frame clones alone and lacks a portion of them. The sample lists approximately 150,000 clones, roughly 90% occurring once. This specimen consisted of peripheral blood, obtained 28 days after the second AZD1222 dose. The source is an adult who received the AZD1222 COVID-19 vaccine.

J is TRBJ2-7 and V is TRBV5-6; unclear D gene. This CDR3 has 13 amino acids. Trimming took 4 bases from V and 7 from J, leaving 15 bases between them. The germline CDR1 and CDR2 sequences are SGHDT and YYEEEE. CDR3 nucleotide sequence: TGTGCCAGCAGCCCGCCGGACCTCAGGGAGCAGTACTTC. It encodes CASSPPDLREQYF. The complete variable domain, with remaining parts taken from reference TRBV5-6 and TRBJ2-7, reads DAGVTQSPTHLIKTRGQQVTLRCSPKSGHDTVSWYQQALGQGPQFIFQYYEEEERQRGNFPDRFSGHQFPNYSSELNVNALLLGDSALYLCASSPPDLREQYFGPGTRLTVT.

The rearrangement links TRBV19 to TRBJ1-4, with a possible D match to TRBD1 (5 bases). The CDR3 spans 14 residues. Trimming removed 2 bases from V and 7 bases from J, with 11 bases in between. CDR1 is LNHDA, CDR2 SQIVND, per germline (reference sequence). The CDR3, as DNA: TGTGCCAGTAGTATACGGGGGACTGTTGAAAAACTGTTTTTT. Residues: CASSIRGTVEKLFF.

The chain couples TRBV4-1 to TRBJ2-7, with 8 bases identical to TRBD1. CDR1 MGHRA and CDR2 YSYEKL come from the germline V gene. With V trimmed by 3 bases and J by 1 base, 8 bases remained unmatched. CDR3 length: 16 amino acids. In nucleotides, the CDR3 is TGCGCCAGCAGCCAGCTACCCGGGACAGGATCCTACGAGCAGTACTTC. Amino acid sequence: CASSQLPGTGSYEQYF.

V gene TRBV15 combines with J gene TRBJ1-2; D remains ambiguous. This CDR3 has 13 amino acids. V lost 6 bases to trimming and J lost 4 bases, with 12 bases between them. The germline gives CDR1 LNHNV, CDR2 YYDKDF (reference sequence). Here the CDR3 DNA reads TGTGCCACCAGTACAGAGGGTGGCTATGGCTACACCTTC. Translating gives CATSTEGGYGYTF.

J is TRBJ2-1 and V is TRBV4-1; D assignment may be TRBD1 or TRBD2 (5 bases each). The CDR3 extends over 17 amino acids. Trimming stripped 0 bases from V and 4 bases from J, with 16 bases between. In germline, CDR1 is MGHRA, CDR2 YSYEKL. This CDR3 reads CASSQDRDRWLYNEQFF. CDR3 nucleotide sequence: TGCGCCAGCAGCCAAGATAGGGACCGGTGGTTGTACAATGAGCAGTTCTTC.

The genes are TRBV6-2 or TRBV6-3 and TRBJ1-3; D remains unclear. Germline V CDR1 and CDR2: MNHEY, SVGEGT. Trimming stripped 2 bases from V and 0 bases from J, with 8 bases between. The CDR3 length is 15 residues. The CDR3 DNA sequence: TGTGCCAGCAGTTACCGGCCGGACTCTGGAAACACCATATATTTT. This sequence encodes CASSYRPDSGNTIYF.

The rearrangement uses TRBV6-5 and TRBJ2-5; 7 positions match TRBD1. Trimming removed 1 base from V and 1 base from J; junction bases left unmatched: 6. Germline CDR1 is MNHEY and CDR2 is SVGAGI. The CDR3 spans 16 residues. CDR3 sequence reads: CASSYFQSGGQETQYF. CDR3 coding DNA: TGTGCCAGCAGTTACTTCCAGTCAGGGGGCCAAGAGACCCAGTACTTC.

The chain employs TRBV27 and TRBJ2-3; perhaps TRBD2 as D (8 bases). The CDR3 runs to 17 residues. CDR1 and CDR2 from the germline V gene are MNHEY and SMNVEV (reference sequence). The ends were cut back, 6 bases at V and 6 bases at J, with 25 bases in the middle. The DNA of the CDR3 is TGTGCCAGCAGATCATTCTTGCGGGGGGCCAGGGGGGATACGCAGTATTTT. It encodes CASRSFLRGARGDTQYF.

The J gene is TRBJ1-5, the V gene TRBV4-2, with 8 bases fitting TRBD1. Germline V gene data show CDR1 as LGHNA and CDR2 as YNFKEQ. V lost 1 base, J lost 6 bases, and 8 bases stayed unmatched. The CDR3 length is 16 residues. In nucleotides, the CDR3 is TGTGCCAGCAGCCAAGTAAACAGGGGGGCAGCTCAGCCCCAGCATTTT. Protein: CASSQVNRGAAQPQHF.

The chain employs TRBV13 and TRBJ2-7, with unresolved D. V was trimmed by 0 bases and J by 2 bases, leaving 5 bases between them. This CDR3 contains 13 residues. Germline lookup yields CDR1 PRHDT and CDR2 FYEKMQ (reference sequence). CDR3: CASSLGVTYEQYF. CDR3 DNA sequence: TGTGCCAGCAGCTTAGGGGTCACCTACGAGCAGTACTTC.

The chain combines TRBV27 with TRBJ1-5; 9 bases fit TRBD1. The junction had 6 bases not matched to a gene; V was cut back by 8 bases and J by 4 bases. CDR3 length: 14 residues. Germline V gene sequence: CDR1 MNHEY, CDR2 SMNVEV (reference sequence). CDR3 sequence (DNA): TGTGCCAGCGCCTCGGGACAGGGTAATCAGCCCCAGCATTTT. Translation gives CASASGQGNQPQHF.